Following are 20 T cell receptor beta chains from one sample sequenced in a study of early T cells in non-severe SARS-CoV-2 infection. From the 5' RACE reads, TCRdb called clonotypes with MiXCR, one entry per CDR3 protein. The sample has more than 50,000 distinct CDR3 sequences; 5.5% to 6.5% are singletons. The sequencing sample was made of whole blood. The receptor source for this set is an adult who was a healthcare worker with PCR-confirmed SARS-CoV-2 infection or an uninfected control (not recorded which).

This clonotype was detected ten times or more. The rearrangement links TRBV5-8 to TRBJ2-7, with D possibly being TRBD1 (5 bases). CDR1 and CDR2 from the germline V gene are SGHTS and YDEGEE. V dropped 0 bases and J dropped 0 bases, with 7 bases sitting between them. CDR3 length: 14 amino acids. CDR3 sequence: CASSLDRNSYEQYF. The CDR3 DNA reads as TGTGCCAGCAGCTTGGACAGGAACTCCTACGAGCAGTACTTC. Together with reference TRBV5-8 and TRBJ2-7, the CDR3 gives the full variable domain: EAGVTQSPTHLIKTRGQQATLRCSPISGHTSVYWYQQALGLGLQFLLWYDEGEERNRGNFPPRFSGRQFPNYSSELNVNALELEDSALYLCASSLDRNSYEQYFGPGTRLTVT.

The chain joins TRBV27 to TRBJ2-5; 7 bases agree with TRBD1. Germline values: CDR1 MNHEY, CDR2 SMNVEV (reference sequence). J was trimmed by 6 bases and V by 6 bases; bases with no gene match: 13. CDR3 length equals 15 residues. The CDR3 region has the DNA TGTGCCAGCAGCCCTTCAGACAGGGTGGTAAAGACCCAGTACTTC. It specifies CASSPSDRVVKTQYF.

J is TRBJ2-2 and V is TRBV18; 8 bases are shared with TRBD1. Germline assignment: CDR1 KGHSH and CDR2 LQKENI. Trimming removed 6 bases from V and 0 bases from J; junction bases left unmatched: 6. The CDR3 contains 16 residues. This CDR3 is CASSPKTGANTGELFF. CDR3 DNA sequence: TGTGCCAGCTCCCCCAAGACAGGGGCGAACACCGGGGAGCTGTTTTTT.

This clonotype was detected only a few times. This sequence joins TRBV20-1 and TRBJ2-3; 9 bases are a match to TRBD1. Trimming took 3 bases from V and 1 from J; bases not matched to a gene: 2. In germline, CDR1 is DFQATT, CDR2 SNEGSKA (reference sequence). The CDR3 sequence is 14 residues long. The CDR3 region is CSARDRGGTDTQYF. CDR3 nucleotides: TGCAGTGCTAGGGACAGGGGAGGCACAGATACGCAGTATTTT.

This clonotype has a handful of counts. The chain is built from TRBV20-1 and TRBJ2-1, with D possibly matching TRBD2 (5 bases). V was cut by 5 bases and J by 0 bases, with 23 bases left in between. The CDR3 consists of 18 residues. The germline gives CDR1 DFQATT, CDR2 SNEGSKA (reference sequence). CDR3 coding DNA: TGCAGTGCTCGACCGACGCTAAGGGAGCCCCTCTCCTACAATGAGCAGTTCTTC. This codes for CSARPTLREPLSYNEQFF.

This clonotype was detected ten times or more. The CDR3 coding sequence is TGTGCCAGCAGTAACCGGGACGGATTTTATGGCTACACCTTC. Translating it yields CASSNRDGFYGYTF. The chain joins TRBV6-5 to TRBJ1-2, with D perhaps TRBD1 (5 bases). Germline CDR1 is MNHEY and CDR2 is SVGAGI. Between the trimmed V and J ends, which lost 5 bases and 5 bases, there was a span of 15 bases. The CDR3 is 14 residues long.

In this sample, this clonotype turned up a few times. The rearrangement uses TRBV5-5 and TRBJ1-3; 8 positions agree with TRBD1. The germline V gene encodes CDR1 SGHKS and CDR2 YYEKEE (reference sequence). Unmatched junction bases numbered 2, after V lost 4 bases and J lost 2 bases. The length of the CDR3 is 14 residues. The CDR3 protein is CASSQTGAGNTIYF. CDR3 DNA: TGTGCCAGCAGCCAGACAGGGGCTGGAAACACCATATATTTT.

This clonotype was seen ten or more times. The V call is TRBV5-6, the J call TRBJ1-6; D is unresolved. Trimming left V 4 bases short and J 0 bases short, with 11 bases between. Germline-derived CDR1 and CDR2 are SGHDT and YYEEEE. The CDR3 extends over 16 amino acids. The chain's CDR3 is CASSGTSSSYNSPLHF. CDR3 bases: TGTGCCAGCAGCGGAACTTCGAGCTCCTATAATTCACCCCTCCACTTT.

This clonotype was recorded at least ten times. The chain employs TRBV25-1 and TRBJ2-7, with a possible D match to TRBD2 (5 bases). The CDR3 contains 12 residues. Germline lookup yields CDR1 MGHDK and CDR2 SYGVNS. V was cut by 8 bases and J by 1 base, with 9 bases left in between. CDR3 DNA sequence: TGTGCCAGCCGCGGAGGATCCTACGAGCAGTACTTC. Its translation: CASRGGSYEQYF.

This clonotype showed up many times. The genes are TRBV10-2 and TRBJ1-5, with 9 bases aligning to TRBD1. Germline values: CDR1 WSHSY, CDR2 SAAADI. CDR3 length: 13 residues. V dropped 4 bases and J dropped 5; count of bases not matched to a gene: 0. The CDR3 DNA reads as TGCGCCAGCAGTGGGGACAGGGATCAGCCCCAGCATTTT. This gives the protein CASSGDRDQPQHF.

This clonotype has a handful of counts. The chain is built from TRBV12-3 or TRBV12-4 and TRBJ1-5; a possible D gene is TRBD1 (5 bases). The V end lost 4 bases, the J end lost 0 bases, and 13 bases lay between the germline ends. This CDR3 contains 16 residues. The chain's CDR3 is CASSSGHLHSNQPQHF. In DNA, the CDR3 is TGTGCCAGCAGTTCCGGACACCTACATAGCAATCAGCCCCAGCATTTT.

The V gene is TRBV5-1, the J gene TRBJ2-1; TRBD2 matches at 13 bases. Germline assignment: CDR1 SGHRS and CDR2 YFSETQ. The CDR3 runs to 18 residues. After removal of 1 base from V and 9 bases from J, the junction contained 13 bases not matched to a gene. The CDR3 nucleotides are TGCGCCAGCAGCTTGACCTCGCTTACTAGCGGGAGGGCCGGTGAGCAGTTCTTC. Its protein is CASSLTSLTSGRAGEQFF.

At least ten counts were recorded for this clonotype. The chain has TRBV12-3 or TRBV12-4 and TRBJ1-5, with D uncertain. This CDR3 is 11 amino acids long. The V gene lost 2 bases and the J gene lost 9 bases, with 5 bases spanning the gap. DNA of the CDR3: TGTGCCAGCAGTTTACGGGGGCCCCAGCATTTT. Its protein product is CASSLRGPQHF.

V usage is TRBV28 and J usage is TRBJ2-6; no definite D call. The germline V gene encodes CDR1 MDHEN and CDR2 SYDVKM. V was shortened by 8 bases and J by 0 bases, with 8 bases between the two germline ends. The CDR3 contains 14 residues. The DNA of the CDR3 is TGTGCCAGCCTCACCCCCTCTGGGGCCAACGTCCTGACTTTC. Amino acids: CASLTPSGANVLTF. The entire variable domain, with the rest obtained from reference TRBV28 and TRBJ2-6, is as follows: DVKVTQSSRYLVKRTGEKVFLECVQDMDHENMFWYRQDPGLGLRLIYFSYDVKMKEKGDIPEGYSVSREKKERFSLILESASTNQTSMYLCASLTPSGANVLTFGAGSRLTVL.

The genes are TRBV5-1 and TRBJ2-3, with 14 bases fitting TRBD2. This CDR3 comprises 16 residues. The V and J ends lost 4 bases and 4 bases, in that order; junction bases with no gene match: 5. Germline V gene lookup returns CDR1 SGHRS and CDR2 YFSETQ. CDR3 residues: CASSTGTSGSSDTQYF. CDR3 nucleotide sequence: TGCGCCAGCAGCACCGGGACTAGCGGGAGTTCAGATACGCAGTATTTT.

This clonotype was seen repeatedly, ten times or more. The rearrangement links TRBV12-3 or TRBV12-4 to TRBJ2-1; 7 bases are a match to TRBD2. This CDR3 is built from 13 residues. With V trimmed by 11 bases and J by 9 bases, 13 bases remained unmatched. The CDR3 is CACGGPDTPEQFF. The DNA of the CDR3 is TGTGCCTGCGGGGGACCAGACACGCCTGAGCAGTTCTTC.

This clonotype was detected ten times or more. The chain is built from TRBV2 and TRBJ2-7, with D possibly matching TRBD2 (6 bases). The CDR3 contains 14 residues. V lost 6 bases and J 2 bases, leaving 14 bases between the germline ends. Germline CDR1 is SNHLY and CDR2 is FYNNEI. CDR3 nucleotides: TGTGCCAGCAGGGAACGGGGGTACCCCTACGAGCAGTACTTC. Encoded protein: CASRERGYPYEQYF.

This clonotype was counted many times. The chain links TRBV30 to TRBJ2-7, with D uncertain. This CDR3 comprises 13 residues. CDR1 and CDR2 from the germline V gene are GTSNPN and SVGIG (reference sequence). Trimming shortened V by 0 bases and J by 2 bases, and 8 bases separated the two germline ends. This CDR3 is CAWSVQPAYEQYF. CDR3 nucleotides: TGTGCCTGGAGTGTCCAACCCGCCTACGAGCAGTACTTC.

This clonotype came up many times. The chain joins TRBV7-2 to TRBJ2-2; D gene ambiguous. CDR3 length equals 11 residues. Between the trimmed V and J ends, which lost 4 bases and 7 bases, there was a span of 4 bases. Germline lookup yields CDR1 SGHTA and CDR2 FQGNSA. CDR3 coding DNA: TGTGCCAGCAGCTACCGCGGGGAGCTGTTTTTT. Its protein product is CASSYRGELFF.

The CDR3 protein is CASGPRDKNEQFF. The CDR3 DNA is TGTGCCAGTGGCCCCCGGGACAAAAATGAGCAGTTCTTC. This chain connects TRBV3-1 to TRBJ2-1, with D perhaps TRBD1 (6 bases). The germline gives CDR1 LGHDT, CDR2 YNNKEL (reference sequence). This CDR3 is 13 amino acids long. The ends were cut back, 9 bases at V and 7 bases at J, with 16 bases in the middle.